Below, 19 T cell receptor beta chains from the same sample are listed, as sequenced in a study of T cell changes during pregnancy in multiple sclerosis. Sequencing used immunoSEQ multiplex PCR; TCRdb keeps in-frame clones, though not all of them. Here the sample spans some 21,000 clones, roughly nine tenths being singletons. The sequencing here drew on CD8+ T cells from peripheral blood mononuclear cells, taken in the second trimester of pregnancy. The receptors were gathered from a female donor in good health, enrolled as a control in a pregnancy study.

The rearrangement joins TRBV7-8 to TRBJ2-7, with TRBD2 identical over 8 bases. This CDR3 region has 15 residues. From germline, CDR1 is SGHVS and CDR2 FQNEAQ. With V trimmed by 1 base and J by 2 bases, 4 bases remained unmatched. The CDR3, as DNA: TGTGCCAGCAGCTTAGATGGGACTAGAACCTACGAGCAGTACTTC. It is translated as CASSLDGTRTYEQYF.

The chain employs TRBV6-1 and TRBJ2-7; D possibly corresponds to TRBD1 (6 bases). Trimming took off 4 bases at V and 3 bases at J, with 16 bases between the two ends. CDR1 is MNHNS and CDR2 is SASEGT in the germline V gene. This CDR3 has 15 amino acids. CDR3 in amino acids: CASSARTDGGYEQYF. The DNA of the CDR3 is TGTGCCAGCAGTGCCCGGACAGATGGTGGCTACGAGCAGTACTTC.

This clone was detected once. V usage is TRBV5-1 and J usage is TRBJ2-1, with 8 positions matching TRBD2. The germline V gene has CDR1 SGHRS and CDR2 YFSETQ. The CDR3 extends over 16 amino acids. J was trimmed by 4 bases and V by 5 bases; bases with no gene match: 11. The CDR3 nucleotides are TGCGCCAGCAGGCCTAGCGCTAGCGGGCCGTACAATGAGCAGTTCTTC. It is translated as CASRPSASGPYNEQFF. The full variable domain, completed using reference TRBV5-1 and TRBJ2-1, is KAGVTQTPRYLIKTRGQQVTLSCSPISGHRSVSWYQQTPGQGLQFLFEYFSETQRNKGNFPGRFSGRQFSNSRSEMNVSTLELGDSALYLCASRPSASGPYNEQFFGPGTRLTVL.

V usage is TRBV9 and J usage is TRBJ1-2; D is possibly TRBD1 (5 bases). From germline, CDR1 is SGDLS and CDR2 YYNGEE. The CDR3 runs 13 residues. V lost 7 bases and J lost 4, with 14 bases in between. CDR3 DNA sequence: TGTGCCAGCGGGTCGACAGAGCCCTATGGCTACACCTTC. Encoded protein: CASGSTEPYGYTF.

As DNA, the CDR3 is TGTGCCAGCAGCCCCAACACCGGGACAGGGTATTACGAGCAGTACTTC. Translating it yields CASSPNTGTGYYEQYF. The V and J genes are TRBV13 and TRBJ2-7; TRBD1 agrees at 9 bases. CDR1 is PRHDT and CDR2 is FYEKMQ in the germline V gene (reference sequence). The ends lost 5 bases at V and 4 bases at J; junction bases unmatched: 12. This CDR3 is 16 amino acids long.

This rearrangement joins TRBV19 to TRBJ2-1; 13 bases are a match to TRBD2. V lost 5 bases, J lost 7 bases, and 5 bases stayed unmatched. In germline, CDR1 is LNHDA, CDR2 SQIVND (reference sequence). The CDR3 totals 15 residues. This chain's CDR3 is CASSFGTSGTNEQFF. CDR3 nucleotide sequence: TGTGCCAGTAGTTTCGGGACTAGCGGGACTAATGAGCAGTTCTTC.

The rearrangement links TRBV7-9 to TRBJ1-1; weak D call: TRBD1 (5 bases). The ends were cut back, 1 base at V and 5 bases at J, with 11 bases in the middle. Per germline, CDR1 SEHNR and CDR2 FQNEAQ (reference sequence). CDR3 length: 14 residues. The chain's CDR3 is CASSLGQGNTEAFF. CDR3 sequence (DNA): TGTGCCAGCAGCTTAGGGCAGGGTAATACTGAAGCTTTCTTT.

This chain links TRBV4-2 with TRBJ2-5; TRBD1 aligns across 8 bases. The CDR3 loop spans 15 amino acids. The germline gives CDR1 LGHNA, CDR2 YNFKEQ. J was trimmed by 7 bases and V by 0 bases; bases with no gene match: 7. The CDR3, as DNA: TGTGCCAGCAGCCAAGAGAGGTCCGGGACAGGGACCCAGTACTTC. Protein product: CASSQERSGTGTQYF.

The gene calls are TRBV5-4 and TRBJ1-1; D is perhaps TRBD1 (6 bases). Trimming left V 4 bases short and J 5 bases short, with 9 bases between. Germline V lookup: CDR1 SGHNT, CDR2 YYREEE (reference sequence). This CDR3 contains 12 residues. In DNA form, the CDR3 reads TGTGCCAGCAGCCGGGACAAAACTGAAGCTTTCTTT. Protein product: CASSRDKTEAFF.

This rearrangement joins TRBV5-5 to TRBJ2-5; no firm D call. The CDR3 runs 12 residues. Germline V gene lookup returns CDR1 SGHKS and CDR2 YYEKEE (reference sequence). Deletions cut 4 bases from V and 5 bases from J, with 9 bases between. The CDR3 DNA is TGTGCCAGCAGCGGAGTCGGCGAGACCCAGTACTTC. This sequence encodes CASSGVGETQYF. The variable domain in full, with the rest retrieved from reference TRBV5-5 and TRBJ2-5, is DAGVTQSPTHLIKTRGQQVTLRCSPISGHKSVSWYQQVLGQGPQFIFQYYEKEERGRGNFPDRFSARQFPNYSSELNVNALLLGDSALYLCASSGVGETQYFGPGTRLLVL.

This chain uses TRBV5-1 with TRBJ1-2; tentative D call: TRBD1 (5 bases). The CDR3 is made up of 13 amino acids. Looked up from germline, CDR1 is SGHRS and CDR2 is YFSETQ. Trimming pared 5 bases from V and 6 bases from J, leaving 14 bases between. CDR3 sequence reads: CASRSDSSDGYTF. The CDR3 nucleotides read TGCGCCAGCAGATCAGACAGTTCTGATGGCTACACCTTC.

A remark on this clone: The junction differs from germline at one of its ends, possibly a read error. This CDR3 is also generated by other DNA sequences in the sample. The chain couples TRBV2 to TRBJ2-1; 8 positions agree with TRBD2. This CDR3 has 16 amino acids. Germline lookup yields CDR1 SNHLY and CDR2 FYNNEI. CDR3 region: CASSGISGTRSWEQFF. The CDR3 DNA reads TGTGCCAGCAGTGGTATTAGCGGGACACGATCATGGGAGCAATTCTTC.

This clone was detected only once. The chain joins TRBV18 to TRBJ2-1; TRBD1 matches 9 bases. The CDR3 is made up of 14 amino acids. Unmatched junction bases numbered 8, after V lost 6 bases and J lost 8 bases. Germline V gene sequence: CDR1 KGHSH, CDR2 LQKENI. In nucleotides, the CDR3 is TGTGCCAGCTCTCGGACAGGGGTTACCGATGAGCAGTTCTTC. Amino acid sequence: CASSRTGVTDEQFF.

The table lists this clone with a few counts. V usage is TRBV7-9 and J usage is TRBJ2-7, with 7 positions matching TRBD1. This CDR3 region has 16 residues. J was trimmed by 0 bases and V by 5 bases; bases with no gene match: 10. Germline CDR1 and CDR2: SEHNR and FQNEAQ (reference sequence). The CDR3 reads CASSHPSYRGSYEQYF. The CDR3 DNA is TGTGCCAGCAGCCACCCCTCCTACAGGGGCTCCTACGAGCAGTACTTC.

This chain's CDR3 is CASSENTNTGELFF. CDR3 sequence (DNA): TGTGCCAGCAGTGAGAACACCAACACCGGGGAGCTGTTTTTT. The gene calls are TRBV6-4 and TRBJ2-2; no clear D gene. The germline V gene has CDR1 MRHNA and CDR2 SNTAGT. V lost 3 bases to trimming and J lost 2 bases, with 7 bases between them. CDR3 length: 14 amino acids.

CDR3 amino acids: CASSMRDGYNEQFF. CDR3 bases: TGTGCCAGCAGTATGCGGGACGGGTACAATGAGCAGTTCTTC. V and J are TRBV6-5 and TRBJ2-1; D is possibly TRBD2 (6 bases). V was pared by 5 bases and J by 4 bases, with 12 bases between. CDR3 length: 14 residues. Germline CDR1 is MNHEY and CDR2 is SVGAGI.

This chain joins TRBV6-1 and TRBJ1-5; D gene unclear. In germline, CDR1 is MNHNS, CDR2 SASEGT. V lost 1 base, J lost 4 bases, and 8 bases lay in between. This CDR3 contains 14 residues. DNA for the CDR3: TGTGCCAGCAGTGAAGATTCGGGGAATCAGCCCCAGCATTTT. It encodes CASSEDSGNQPQHF.

Details on this clone: The limits of the CDR3 on the DNA are not certain, so only TCRdb's listed CDR3 is given. The chain is built from TRBV5-1 and TRBJ1-3. The length of the CDR3 is 13 amino acids, counting both ends. Germline V CDR1 and CDR2: SGHRS, YFSETQ. The CDR3 is CASSFGSGDTIYF.

In DNA, the CDR3 is TGTGCCAGCAGTCCCGGGACAGGAAACGGCGGGACTGAAGCTTTCTTT. Translation gives CASSPGTGNGGTEAFF. The chain joins TRBV6-4 to TRBJ1-1; 8 bases agree with TRBD1. The CDR3 consists of 16 residues. Germline V gene sequence: CDR1 MRHNA, CDR2 SNTAGT. The trim removed 5 bases at V and 5 bases at J, leaving 13 bases unmatched.